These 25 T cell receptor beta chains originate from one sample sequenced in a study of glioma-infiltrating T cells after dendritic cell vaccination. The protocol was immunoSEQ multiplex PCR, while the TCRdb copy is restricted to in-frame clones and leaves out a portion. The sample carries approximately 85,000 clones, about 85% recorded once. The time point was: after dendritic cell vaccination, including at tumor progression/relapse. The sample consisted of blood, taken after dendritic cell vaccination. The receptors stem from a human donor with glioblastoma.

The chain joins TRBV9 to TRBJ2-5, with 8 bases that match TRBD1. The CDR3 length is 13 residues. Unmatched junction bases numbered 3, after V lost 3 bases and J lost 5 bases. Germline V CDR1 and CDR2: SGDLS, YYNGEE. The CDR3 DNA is TGTGCCAGCAGCGGCAGGGGGCGGGAGACCCAGTACTTC. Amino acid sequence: CASSGRGRETQYF.

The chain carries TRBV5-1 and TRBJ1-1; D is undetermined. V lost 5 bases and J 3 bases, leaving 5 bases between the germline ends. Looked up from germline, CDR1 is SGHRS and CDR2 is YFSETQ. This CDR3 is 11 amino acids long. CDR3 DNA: TGCGCCAGCAGGTTAGACACTGAAGCTTTCTTT. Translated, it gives CASRLDTEAFF.

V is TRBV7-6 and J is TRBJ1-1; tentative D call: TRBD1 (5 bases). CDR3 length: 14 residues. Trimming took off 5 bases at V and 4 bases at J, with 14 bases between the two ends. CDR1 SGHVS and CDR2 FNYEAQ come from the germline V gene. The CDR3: CASSLGGGTTEAFF. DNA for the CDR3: TGTGCCAGCAGCCTAGGCGGGGGGACCACTGAAGCTTTCTTT.

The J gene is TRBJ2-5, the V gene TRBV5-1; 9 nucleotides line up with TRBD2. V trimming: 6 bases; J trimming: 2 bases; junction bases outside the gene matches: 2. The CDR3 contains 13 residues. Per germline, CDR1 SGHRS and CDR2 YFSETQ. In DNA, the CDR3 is TGCGCCAGCAATAGCGGGAGTCAAGAGACCCAGTACTTC. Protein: CASNSGSQETQYF. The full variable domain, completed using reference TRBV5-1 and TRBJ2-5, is KAGVTQTPRYLIKTRGQQVTLSCSPISGHRSVSWYQQTPGQGLQFLFEYFSETQRNKGNFPGRFSGRQFSNSRSEMNVSTLELGDSALYLCASNSGSQETQYFGPGTRLLVL.

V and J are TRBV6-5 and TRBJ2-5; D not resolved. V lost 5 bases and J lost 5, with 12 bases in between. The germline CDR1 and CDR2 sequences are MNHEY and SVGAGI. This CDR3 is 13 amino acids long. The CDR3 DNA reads TGTGCCAGCAGTATCAGATTACCGGAGACCCAGTACTTC. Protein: CASSIRLPETQYF.

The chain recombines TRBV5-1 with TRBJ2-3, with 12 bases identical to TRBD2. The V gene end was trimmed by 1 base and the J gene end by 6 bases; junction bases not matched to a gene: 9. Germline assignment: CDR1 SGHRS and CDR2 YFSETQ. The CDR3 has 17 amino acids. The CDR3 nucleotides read TGCGCCAGCAGCTTGACCAAACTAGCGGGAGGAGCGGATACGCAGTATTTT. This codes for CASSLTKLAGGADTQYF.

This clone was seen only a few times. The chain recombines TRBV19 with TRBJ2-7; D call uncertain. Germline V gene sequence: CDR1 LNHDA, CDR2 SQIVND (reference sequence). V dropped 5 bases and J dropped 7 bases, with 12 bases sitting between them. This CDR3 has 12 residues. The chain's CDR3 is CASSPFFGEQYF. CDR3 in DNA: TGTGCCAGTAGTCCCTTCTTCGGGGAGCAGTACTTC.

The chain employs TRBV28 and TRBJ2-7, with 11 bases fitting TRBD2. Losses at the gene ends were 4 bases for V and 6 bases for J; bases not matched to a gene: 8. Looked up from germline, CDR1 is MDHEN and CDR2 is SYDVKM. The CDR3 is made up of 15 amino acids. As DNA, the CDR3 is TGTGCCAGCAGTTATGATACTAGCGGGAGACGCGAGCAGTACTTC. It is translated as CASSYDTSGRREQYF.

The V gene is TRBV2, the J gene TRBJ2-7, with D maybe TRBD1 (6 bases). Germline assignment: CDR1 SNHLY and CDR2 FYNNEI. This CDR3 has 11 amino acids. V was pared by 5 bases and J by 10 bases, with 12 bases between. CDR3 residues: CASSRDRHQYF. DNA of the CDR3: TGTGCCAGCAGTAGAGACAGGCACCAGTACTTC.

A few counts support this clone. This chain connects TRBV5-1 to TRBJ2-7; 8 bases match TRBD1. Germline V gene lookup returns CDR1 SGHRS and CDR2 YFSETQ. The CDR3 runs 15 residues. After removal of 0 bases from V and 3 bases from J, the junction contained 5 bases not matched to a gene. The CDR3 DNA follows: TGCGCCAGCAGCTTGGCCTTTGACAGGGGCTACGAGCAGTACTTC. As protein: CASSLAFDRGYEQYF.

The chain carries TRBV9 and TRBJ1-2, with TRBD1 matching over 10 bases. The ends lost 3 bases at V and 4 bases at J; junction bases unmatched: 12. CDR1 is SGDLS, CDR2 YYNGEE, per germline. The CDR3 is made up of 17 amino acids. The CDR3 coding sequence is TGTGCCAGCAGCGGGAACCGGGACAGGGGACCTGGCTATGGCTACACCTTC. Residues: CASSGNRDRGPGYGYTF.

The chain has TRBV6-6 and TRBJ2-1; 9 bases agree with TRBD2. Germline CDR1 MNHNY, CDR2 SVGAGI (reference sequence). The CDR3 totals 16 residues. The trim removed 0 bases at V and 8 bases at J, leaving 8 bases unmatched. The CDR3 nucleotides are TGTGCCAGCAGTTACTCTGAGGTAGCGGGAGTCGATGAGCAGTTCTTC. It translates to CASSYSEVAGVDEQFF.

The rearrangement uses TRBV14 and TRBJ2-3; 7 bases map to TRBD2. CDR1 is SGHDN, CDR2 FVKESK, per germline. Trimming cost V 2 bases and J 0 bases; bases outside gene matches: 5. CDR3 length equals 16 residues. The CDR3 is CASSQYFSGSTDTQYF. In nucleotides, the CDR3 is TGTGCCAGCAGCCAATACTTTAGCGGGAGCACAGATACGCAGTATTTT. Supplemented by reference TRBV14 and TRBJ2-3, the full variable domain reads EAGVTQFPSHSVIEKGQTVTLRCDPISGHDNLYWYRRVMGKEIKFLLHFVKESKQDESGMPNNRFLAERTGGTYSTLKVQPAELEDSGVYFCASSQYFSGSTDTQYFGPGTRLTVL.

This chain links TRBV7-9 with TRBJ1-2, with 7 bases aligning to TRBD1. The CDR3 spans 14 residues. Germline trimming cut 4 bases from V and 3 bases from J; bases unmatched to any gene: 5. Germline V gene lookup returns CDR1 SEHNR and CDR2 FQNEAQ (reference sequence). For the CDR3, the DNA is TGTGCCAGCAGCTCACAGGGGATACACTATGGCTACACCTTC. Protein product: CASSSQGIHYGYTF.

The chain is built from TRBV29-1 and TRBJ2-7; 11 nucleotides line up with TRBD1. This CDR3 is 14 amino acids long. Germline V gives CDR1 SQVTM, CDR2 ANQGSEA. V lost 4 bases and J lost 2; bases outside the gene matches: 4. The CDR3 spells CSVVRGQGAYEQYF. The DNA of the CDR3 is TGCAGCGTTGTTAGGGGACAGGGGGCCTACGAGCAGTACTTC.

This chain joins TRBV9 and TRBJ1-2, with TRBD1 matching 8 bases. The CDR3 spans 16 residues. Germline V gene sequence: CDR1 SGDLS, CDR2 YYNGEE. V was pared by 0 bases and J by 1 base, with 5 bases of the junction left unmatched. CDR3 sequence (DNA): TGTGCCAGCAGCGTAGGTGAACAGGGGGGTAACTATGGCTACACCTTC. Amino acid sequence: CASSVGEQGGNYGYTF. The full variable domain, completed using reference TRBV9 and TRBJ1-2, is DSGVTQTPKHLITATGQRVTLRCSPRSGDLSVYWYQQSLDQGLQFLIQYYNGEERAKGNILERFSAQQFPDLHSELNLSSLELGDSALYFCASSVGEQGGNYGYTFGSGTRLTVV.

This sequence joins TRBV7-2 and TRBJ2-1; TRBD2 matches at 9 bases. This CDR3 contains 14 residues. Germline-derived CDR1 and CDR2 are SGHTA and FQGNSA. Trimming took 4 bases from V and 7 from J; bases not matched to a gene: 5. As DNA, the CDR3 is TGTGCCAGCAGCTCCGGGACTAGCATGAATGAGCAGTTCTTC. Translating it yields CASSSGTSMNEQFF.

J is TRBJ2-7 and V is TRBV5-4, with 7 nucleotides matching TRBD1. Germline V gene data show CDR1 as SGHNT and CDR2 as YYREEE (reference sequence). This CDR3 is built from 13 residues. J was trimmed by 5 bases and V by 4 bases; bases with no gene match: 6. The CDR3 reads CASSGRQGHEQYF. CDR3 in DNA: TGTGCCAGCAGCGGCCGACAGGGCCACGAGCAGTACTTC.

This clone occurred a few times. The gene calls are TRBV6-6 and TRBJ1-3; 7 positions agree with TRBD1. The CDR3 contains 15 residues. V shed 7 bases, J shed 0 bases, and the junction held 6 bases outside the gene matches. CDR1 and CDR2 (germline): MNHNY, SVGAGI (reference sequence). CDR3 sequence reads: CASTQTGNSGNTIYF. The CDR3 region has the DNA TGTGCCAGCACCCAGACAGGGAACTCTGGAAACACCATATATTTT.

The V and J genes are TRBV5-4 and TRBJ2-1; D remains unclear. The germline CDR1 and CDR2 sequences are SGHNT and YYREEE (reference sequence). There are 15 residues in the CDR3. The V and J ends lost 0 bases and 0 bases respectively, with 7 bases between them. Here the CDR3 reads CASSLGSHSYNEQFF. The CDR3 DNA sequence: TGTGCCAGCAGCTTGGGGAGCCACTCCTACAATGAGCAGTTCTTC.

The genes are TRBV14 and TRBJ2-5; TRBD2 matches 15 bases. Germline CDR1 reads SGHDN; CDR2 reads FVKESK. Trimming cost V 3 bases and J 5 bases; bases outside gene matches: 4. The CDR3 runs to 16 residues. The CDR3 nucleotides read TGTGCCAGCAGCCACGGACTAGCGGGAGGGCTGGAGACCCAGTACTTC. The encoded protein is CASSHGLAGGLETQYF.

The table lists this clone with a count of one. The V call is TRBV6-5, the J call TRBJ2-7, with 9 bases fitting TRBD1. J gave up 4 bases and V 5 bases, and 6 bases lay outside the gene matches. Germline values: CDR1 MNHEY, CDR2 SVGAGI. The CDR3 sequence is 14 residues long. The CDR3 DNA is TGTGCCAGCAGTCGCAGACAGGGGGGATACGAGCAGTACTTC. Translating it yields CASSRRQGGYEQYF.

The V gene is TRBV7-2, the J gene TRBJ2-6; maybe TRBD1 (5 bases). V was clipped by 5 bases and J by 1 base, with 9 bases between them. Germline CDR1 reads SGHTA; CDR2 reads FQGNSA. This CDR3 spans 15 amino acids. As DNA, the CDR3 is TGTGCCAGCAGCCCACAGGTTTCTGGGGCCAACGTCCTGACTTTC. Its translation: CASSPQVSGANVLTF.

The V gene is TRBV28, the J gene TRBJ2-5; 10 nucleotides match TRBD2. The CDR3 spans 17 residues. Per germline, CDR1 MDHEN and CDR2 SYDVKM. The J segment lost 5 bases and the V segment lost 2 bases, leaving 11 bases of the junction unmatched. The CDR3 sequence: CASSLGLASGGGETQYF. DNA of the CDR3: TGTGCCAGCAGTTTAGGTCTGGCTAGCGGGGGCGGGGAGACCCAGTACTTC.

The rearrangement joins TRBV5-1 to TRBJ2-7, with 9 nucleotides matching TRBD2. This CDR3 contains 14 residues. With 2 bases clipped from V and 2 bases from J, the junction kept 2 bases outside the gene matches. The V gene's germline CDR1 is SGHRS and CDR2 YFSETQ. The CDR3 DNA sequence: TGCGCCAGCAGCTTTGCGGGGGGGACCTACGAGCAGTACTTC. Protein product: CASSFAGGTYEQYF.